A selection of T cell receptor beta chains follows, all from one sample in a study of cytotoxic CD8 clonotypes in ibrutinib-treated CLL. Sequencing used immunoSEQ multiplex PCR; TCRdb keeps in-frame clones, though not all of them. Among around 29,000 clones, around 63% were seen once, and the ten largest hold roughly half. This specimen was PBMCs, taken after 24 months of ibrutinib treatment. The receptors originated from a human donor with chronic lymphocytic leukemia. The CDR3 runs from the conserved cysteine through the conserved F or W.

V	J	CDR3
TRBV5-4	TRBJ2-3	CASSLGGAAADTQYF
TRBV7-9	TRBJ1-5	CASSLSGGYVEPQHF
TRBV5-1	TRBJ2-5	CASSFQETQYF
TRBV2	TRBJ2-6	CASSEVGTGANVLTF
TRBV29-1	TRBJ2-1	CSARGSGGGRNEQFF
TRBV6-5	TRBJ1-1	CASSPRGGQAFF
TRBV5-4	TRBJ1-6	CASSSAGRDDAPLHF
TRBV9	TRBJ1-1	CASSVGQGRTEAFF
TRBV18	TRBJ2-1	CASSLQGSLYNEQFF
TRBV6-6	TRBJ2-7	CASRGSGRDYEQYF
TRBV7-8	TRBJ1-1	CASSSLPGVEAFF
TRBV29-1	TRBJ2-6	CSVEDLRTGGSGANVLTF
TRBV6-5	TRBJ2-6	CASRLTLGANVLTF
TRBV29-1	TRBJ1-2	CSVGTGKHYGYTF
TRBV5-1	TRBJ2-1	CASSPTLGREQFF
TRBV7-2	TRBJ1-2	CASSQGQNYGYTF
TRBV21-1	TRBJ1-5	CASSKEANQPQHF
TRBV15	TRBJ2-5	CATSRDHRTAAQETQYF
TRBV6-6	TRBJ2-7	CASRSDRRSYEQYF
TRBV11-1	TRBJ1-6	CASSSRTGVDSPLHF
TRBV11-2	TRBJ2-1	CASSLDAGAYNEQFF
TRBV30	TRBJ1-2	CAWSVEEGVGYGYTF
TRBV29-1	TRBJ2-2	CSVETQGGTGELFF
TRBV14	TRBJ2-3	CASSPLILAGSTDTQYF
TRBV5-1	TRBJ2-3	CASSLGGRFTDTQYF
TRBV5-1	TRBJ2-2	CASSLKGAGELFF
TRBV7-9	TRBJ1-2	CASSSDYHGYTF
TRBV9	TRBJ1-2	CASSGQDRGVYGYTF
TRBV7-3	TRBJ1-1	CASSPDRGRGAFF
TRBV7-2	TRBJ2-2	CASSLAGQGVGELFF
TRBV30	TRBJ1-1	CAWSPNQGRAFF
TRBV6-1	TRBJ1-3	CASSEGTTGNTIYF
TRBV6-5	TRBJ1-1	CASARGDTEAFF
TRBV23-1	TRBJ2-5	CASSQKNRAAPVRTQYF
TRBV7-2	TRBJ2-5	CASSSGRGETQYF
TRBV2	TRBJ1-2	CASTAGPYGYTF
TRBV2	TRBJ1-4	CASSEDPGNFLATNEKLFF